One and the same sample provided the 4 T cell receptor beta chains below, sequenced in a study of cytomegalovirus exposure and HLA in healthy donors. 13 Jbeta primers and 60 Vbeta primers were used for the PCR. Assay used: immunoSEQ multiplex PCR; TCRdb lists only in-frame clones, some missing. The data contain 98,000 or so clones, roughly three quarters of them singletons. Sequenced material: PBMCs. Receptors originate from a man aged 35 to 55 in good health and CMV-seronegative.

This rearrangement joins TRBV7-2 to TRBJ2-3; D not certain. The CDR3 covers 14 residues. The V end lost 1 base, the J end lost 4 bases, and 9 bases lay between the germline ends. Germline CDR1 SGHTA, CDR2 FQGNSA. The CDR3 region has the DNA TGTGCCAGCAGCTTAGTGCAGGCTTCAGATACGCAGTATTTT. Translation: CASSLVQASDTQYF.

This clone was counted between two and nine times. The chain couples TRBV29-1 to TRBJ2-7; 9 bases align to TRBD2. The CDR3 loop spans 13 amino acids. V shed 1 base, J shed 9 bases, and the junction held 7 bases outside the gene matches. CDR1 SQVTM and CDR2 ANQGSEA come from the germline V gene. The CDR3 bases are TGCAGCGTTGAAGTAGCGGGGGTCCCAGTGCAGTACTTC. This sequence encodes CSVEVAGVPVQYF.

V gene TRBV29-1 combines with J gene TRBJ1-4; D not certain. CDR1 is SQVTM and CDR2 is ANQGSEA in the germline V gene. The CDR3 has 15 amino acids. V was cut by 0 bases and J by 4 bases, with 12 bases left in between. CDR3 in amino acids: CSVEDESGGNEKLFF. Here the CDR3 DNA reads TGCAGCGTTGAAGATGAGTCCGGTGGTAATGAAAAACTGTTTTTT.

The rearrangement joins TRBV7-2 to TRBJ2-7; 11 nucleotides match TRBD2. Germline V lookup: CDR1 SGHTA, CDR2 FQGNSA. With 7 bases clipped from V and 3 bases from J, the junction kept 8 bases outside the gene matches. The CDR3 sequence is 15 residues long. The CDR3 DNA reads TGTGCCAGCACGTACGGGACTAGCGGAAACTACGAGCAGTACTTC. Translated: CASTYGTSGNYEQYF.